This T cell receptor beta chain appears in the sequencing data of a study of blood T cell repertoires in COVID-19 (TCRdb year 2020). Notes on the research overall: Samples covering the acute and convalescent phases of COVID-19 were provided by collaborators in the United States, Italy and Spain. The prospective study material was composed of cDNA or gDNA derived from T cells, B-cell-depleted T cells, or PBMCs. The dataset comprised deeply sampled blood TCRbeta repertoires from subjects exposed to, actively infected with, or recovered from COVID-19. The repertoires were released in a freely available public database meant as a resource for research on the immune response to SARS-CoV-2. Samples came from the ongoing ImmuneRACE study (first 160 participants) plus 1,254 subjects from 6 global collaborators. The sample metadata nearly always contained a de-identified subject ID, COVID-19 status, age in years and sex. Where available, HLA class I and class II types were obtained from metadata supplied by the sample provider rather than from assay-based typing. Overall results and qualifications from the work: Clinical and demographic metadata were provided uncurated, with the amount varying by source and participant.

TCRbeta CDR3 regions were amplified from genomic DNA using the immunoSEQ Assay, a bias-controlled multiplex PCR. The paper's data handling went like this. The number of nucleated cells in each sample was estimated from the amplification of reference gene primers within the assay. Sequence reads were collapsed and filtered to measure the absolute abundance of every unique TCRbeta CDR3 rearrangement. For each sample, productive Simpson clonality was calculated by taking the square root of Simpson's diversity index across productive rearrangements. TCRdb took over this immuneACCESS table, retaining in-frame rearrangements with V and J assigned. Such tables are incomplete; in checked studies, under half of the missing clones stem from an unresolved V gene, and the remainder is unexplained. Clone size and the V and J calls come from that table; the DNA yielded D and trimming. Counted in this sample were about 200,000 clones; around nine tenths of them appeared once. More than 4% of the sample lies in the top ten.

The germline V gene supplies CDR1 SGHAT and CDR2 FQNNGV. V trim: 5 bases; J trim: 3 bases; unmatched bases: 12. Inclusive of the bounding cysteine and phenylalanine, the CDR3 is 17 residues long. Only the CDR3 part of the read is kept: 51 bases, read in frame from the first base. For this clone: There is no known antigen for this receptor. No base qualities exist here, and no much larger clone lies one base off it.

Participants in the prospective study were aged roughly 18 to 89 years, lived in 20 to 30 United States geographic areas, and enrolled through a virtual design. In the prospective study, cohorts were assigned on the basis of participant-reported clinical history obtained from a screening survey and a study questionnaire. A participant counted as exposed if, within 2 weeks of entering the study, that participant had been in contact with someone who had a PCR-confirmed or clinician-diagnosed COVID-19 case. In the prospective study, whole blood, serum and a nasopharyngeal or oropharyngeal swab were collected from each participant by mobile phlebotomists. Additional blood draws and questionnaires over an approximately 2-month period could optionally be provided by prospective study participants. Before DNA extraction, blood samples from the prospective study were shipped at room temperature or frozen.

The specimen sequenced was PBMCs or T cells enriched from blood (not recorded which). The sequence links TRBV11-2 to TRBJ2-3; a stretch of 9 junction bases matches TRBD2. The receptor was isolated from a woman under 40 who had been exposed to COVID-19. In nucleotide form, the sequence is TGTGCCAGCAGCCGTAGTCAGTGGCGGGGGGGGACAGATACGCAGTATTTT. The translation is CASSRSQWRGGTDTQYF.